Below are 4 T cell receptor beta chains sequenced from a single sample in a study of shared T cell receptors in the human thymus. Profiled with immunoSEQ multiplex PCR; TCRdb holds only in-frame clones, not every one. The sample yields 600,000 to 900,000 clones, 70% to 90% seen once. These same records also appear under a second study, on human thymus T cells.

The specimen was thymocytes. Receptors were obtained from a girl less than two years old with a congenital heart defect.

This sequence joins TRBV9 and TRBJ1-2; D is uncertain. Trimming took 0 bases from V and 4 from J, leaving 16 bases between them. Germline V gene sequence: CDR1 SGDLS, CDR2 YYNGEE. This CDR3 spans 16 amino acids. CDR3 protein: CASSVESVVSPYGYTF. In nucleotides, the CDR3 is TGTGCCAGCAGCGTAGAAAGTGTCGTCAGTCCCTATGGCTACACCTTC. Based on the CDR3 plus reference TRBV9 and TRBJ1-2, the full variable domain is DSGVTQTPKHLITATGQRVTLRCSPRSGDLSVYWYQQSLDQGLQFLIQYYNGEERAKGNILERFSAQQFPDLHSELNLSSLELGDSALYFCASSVESVVSPYGYTFGSGTRLTVV.

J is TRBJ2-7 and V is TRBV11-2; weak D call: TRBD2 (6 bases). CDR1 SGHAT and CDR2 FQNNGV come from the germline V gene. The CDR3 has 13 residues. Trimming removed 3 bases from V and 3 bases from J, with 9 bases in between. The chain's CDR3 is CASSFRGLYEQYF. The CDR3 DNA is TGTGCCAGCAGCTTCCGGGGACTCTACGAGCAGTACTTC. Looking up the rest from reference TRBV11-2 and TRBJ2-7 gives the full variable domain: EAGVAQSPRYKIIEKRQSVAFWCNPISGHATLYWYQQILGQGPKLLIQFQNNGVVDDSQLPKDRFSAERLKGVDSTLKIQPAKLEDSAVYLCASSFRGLYEQYFGPGTRLTVT.

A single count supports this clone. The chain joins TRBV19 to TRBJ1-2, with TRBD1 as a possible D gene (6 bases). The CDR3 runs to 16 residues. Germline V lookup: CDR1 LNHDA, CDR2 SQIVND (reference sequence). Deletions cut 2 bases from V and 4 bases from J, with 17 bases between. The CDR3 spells CASSICRRGMCYGYTF. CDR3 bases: TGTGCCAGTAGTATATGCCGCAGGGGAATGTGCTATGGCTACACCTTC.

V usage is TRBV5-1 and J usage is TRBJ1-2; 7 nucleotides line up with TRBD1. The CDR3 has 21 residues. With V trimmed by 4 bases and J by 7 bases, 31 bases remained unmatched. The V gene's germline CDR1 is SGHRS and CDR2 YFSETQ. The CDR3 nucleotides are TGCGCCAGCAGCGAACTGTCGGACGACCTGGGGGTGACAGGGACGTTTGGTGGCTACACCTTC. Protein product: CASSELSDDLGVTGTFGGYTF.